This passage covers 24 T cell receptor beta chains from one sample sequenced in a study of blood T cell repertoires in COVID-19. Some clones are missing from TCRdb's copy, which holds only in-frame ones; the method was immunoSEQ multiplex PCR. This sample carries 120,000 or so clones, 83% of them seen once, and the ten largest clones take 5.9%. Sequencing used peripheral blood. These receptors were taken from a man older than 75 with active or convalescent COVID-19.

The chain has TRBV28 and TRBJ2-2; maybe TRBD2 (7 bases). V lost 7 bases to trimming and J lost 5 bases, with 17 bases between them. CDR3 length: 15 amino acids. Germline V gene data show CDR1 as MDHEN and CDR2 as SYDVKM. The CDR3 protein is CASTVGGAGTGELFF. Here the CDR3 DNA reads TGTGCCAGCACGGTAGGGGGGGCCGGGACCGGGGAGCTGTTTTTT.

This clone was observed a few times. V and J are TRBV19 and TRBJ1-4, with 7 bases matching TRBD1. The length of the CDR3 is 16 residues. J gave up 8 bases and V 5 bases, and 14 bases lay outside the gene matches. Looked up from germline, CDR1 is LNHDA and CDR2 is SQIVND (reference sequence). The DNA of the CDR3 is TGTGCCAGTAGTTCGACAGGGCTAACAGTCTCCGAAAAACTGTTTTTT. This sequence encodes CASSSTGLTVSEKLFF.

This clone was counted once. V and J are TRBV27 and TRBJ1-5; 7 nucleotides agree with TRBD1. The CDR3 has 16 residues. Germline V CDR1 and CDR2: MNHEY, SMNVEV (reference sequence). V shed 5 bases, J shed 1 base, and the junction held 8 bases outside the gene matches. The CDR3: CASSPRQGMSNQPQHF. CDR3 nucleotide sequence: TGTGCCAGCAGTCCAAGACAGGGAATGAGCAATCAGCCCCAGCATTTT.

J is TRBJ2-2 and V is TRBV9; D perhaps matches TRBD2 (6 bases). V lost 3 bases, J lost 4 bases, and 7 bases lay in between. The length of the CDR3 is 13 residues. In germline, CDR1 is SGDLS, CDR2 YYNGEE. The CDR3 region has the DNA TGTGCCAGCAGCGAGGGACTCACCGGGGAGCTGTTTTTT. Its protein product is CASSEGLTGELFF. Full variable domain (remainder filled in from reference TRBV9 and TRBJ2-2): DSGVTQTPKHLITATGQRVTLRCSPRSGDLSVYWYQQSLDQGLQFLIQYYNGEERAKGNILERFSAQQFPDLHSELNLSSLELGDSALYFCASSEGLTGELFFGEGSRLTVL.

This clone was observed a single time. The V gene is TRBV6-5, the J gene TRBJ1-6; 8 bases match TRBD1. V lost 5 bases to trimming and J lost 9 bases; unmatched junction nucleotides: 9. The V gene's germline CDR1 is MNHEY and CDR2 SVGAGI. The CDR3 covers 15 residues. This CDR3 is CASSLVDRGASPLHF. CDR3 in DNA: TGTGCCAGCAGTCTGGTCGACAGGGGAGCTTCACCCCTCCACTTT.

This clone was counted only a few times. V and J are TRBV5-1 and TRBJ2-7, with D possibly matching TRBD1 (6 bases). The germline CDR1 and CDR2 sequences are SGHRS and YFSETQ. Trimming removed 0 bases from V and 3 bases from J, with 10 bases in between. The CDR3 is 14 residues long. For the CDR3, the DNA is TGCGCCAGCAGCTTGGTGGGACACAGCTACGAGCAGTACTTC. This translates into CASSLVGHSYEQYF.

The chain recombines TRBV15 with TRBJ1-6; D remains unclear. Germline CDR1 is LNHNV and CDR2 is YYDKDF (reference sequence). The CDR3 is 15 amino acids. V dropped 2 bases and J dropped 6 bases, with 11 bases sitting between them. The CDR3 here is CATSRLPGSNSPLHF. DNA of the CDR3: TGTGCCACCAGCAGACTCCCGGGATCTAATTCACCCCTCCACTTT.

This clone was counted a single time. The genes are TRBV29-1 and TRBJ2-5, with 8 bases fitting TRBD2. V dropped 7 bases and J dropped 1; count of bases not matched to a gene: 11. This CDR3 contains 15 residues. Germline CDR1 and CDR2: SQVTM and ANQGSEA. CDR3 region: CSATGGGRIQETQYF. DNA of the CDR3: TGCAGCGCCACCGGGGGGGGGCGAATCCAAGAGACCCAGTACTTC.

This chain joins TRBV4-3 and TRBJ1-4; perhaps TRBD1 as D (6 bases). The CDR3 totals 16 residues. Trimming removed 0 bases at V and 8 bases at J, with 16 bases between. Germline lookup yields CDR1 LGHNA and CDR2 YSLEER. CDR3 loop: CASSQDRGGVSEKLFF. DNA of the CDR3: TGCGCCAGCAGCCAAGACCGAGGGGGGGTTAGCGAAAAACTGTTTTTT.

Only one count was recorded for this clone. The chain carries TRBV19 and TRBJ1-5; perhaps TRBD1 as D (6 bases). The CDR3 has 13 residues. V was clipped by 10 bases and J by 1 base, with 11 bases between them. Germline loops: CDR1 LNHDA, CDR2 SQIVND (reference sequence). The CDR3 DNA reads TGTGCCACAAAAGGGACAAGCAATCAGCCCCAGCATTTT. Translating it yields CATKGTSNQPQHF.

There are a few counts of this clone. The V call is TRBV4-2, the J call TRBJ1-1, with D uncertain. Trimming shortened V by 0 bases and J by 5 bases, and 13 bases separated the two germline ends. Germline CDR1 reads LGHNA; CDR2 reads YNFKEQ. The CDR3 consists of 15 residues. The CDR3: CASSQESGRVTEAFF. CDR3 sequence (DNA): TGTGCCAGCAGCCAAGAGTCTGGGCGGGTGACTGAAGCTTTCTTT.

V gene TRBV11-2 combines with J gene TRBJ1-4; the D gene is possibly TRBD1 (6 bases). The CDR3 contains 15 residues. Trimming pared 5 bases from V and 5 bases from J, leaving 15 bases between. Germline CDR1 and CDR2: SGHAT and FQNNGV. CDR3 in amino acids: CASSPQGQGNEKLFF. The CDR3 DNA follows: TGTGCCAGCAGCCCCCAAGGGCAGGGGAATGAAAAACTGTTTTTT.

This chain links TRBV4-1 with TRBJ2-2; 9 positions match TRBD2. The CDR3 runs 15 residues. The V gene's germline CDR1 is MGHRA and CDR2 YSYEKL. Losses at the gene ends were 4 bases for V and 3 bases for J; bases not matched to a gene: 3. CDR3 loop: CASSRAGGDTGELFF. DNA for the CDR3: TGCGCCAGCAGCCGAGCGGGGGGCGACACCGGGGAGCTGTTTTTT.

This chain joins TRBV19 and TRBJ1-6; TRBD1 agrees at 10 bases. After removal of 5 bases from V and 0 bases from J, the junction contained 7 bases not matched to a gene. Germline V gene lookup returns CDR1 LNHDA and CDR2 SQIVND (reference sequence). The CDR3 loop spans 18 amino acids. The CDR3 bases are TGTGCCAGTAGTCTTTCGAGGACAGGGGGCTCCTATAATTCACCCCTCCACTTT. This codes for CASSLSRTGGSYNSPLHF.

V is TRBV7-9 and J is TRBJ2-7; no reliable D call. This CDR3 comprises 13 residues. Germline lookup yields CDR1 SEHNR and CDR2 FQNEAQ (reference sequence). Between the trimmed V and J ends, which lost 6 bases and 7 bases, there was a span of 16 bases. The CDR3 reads CASSPGRVTEQYF. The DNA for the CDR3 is TGTGCCAGCAGTCCCGGCCGGGTCACGGAGCAGTACTTC.

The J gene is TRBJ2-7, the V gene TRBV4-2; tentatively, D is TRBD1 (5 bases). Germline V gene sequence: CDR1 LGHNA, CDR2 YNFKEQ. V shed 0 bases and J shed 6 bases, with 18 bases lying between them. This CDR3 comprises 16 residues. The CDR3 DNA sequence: TGTGCCAGCAGCCAAGATGGGGCTGCCTGGGGTACCGAGCAGTACTTC. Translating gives CASSQDGAAWGTEQYF.

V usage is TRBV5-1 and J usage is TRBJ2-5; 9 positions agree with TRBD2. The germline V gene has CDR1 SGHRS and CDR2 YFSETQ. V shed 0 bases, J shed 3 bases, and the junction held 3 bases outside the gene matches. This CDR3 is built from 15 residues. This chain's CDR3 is CASSLGLAGKETQYF. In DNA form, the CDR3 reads TGCGCCAGCAGCTTGGGTCTAGCGGGAAAAGAGACCCAGTACTTC.

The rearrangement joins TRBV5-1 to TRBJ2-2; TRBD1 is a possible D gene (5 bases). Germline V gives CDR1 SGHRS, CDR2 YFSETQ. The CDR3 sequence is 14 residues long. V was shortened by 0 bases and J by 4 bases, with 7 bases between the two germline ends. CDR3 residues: CASSLGQRTGELFF. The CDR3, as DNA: TGCGCCAGCAGCTTGGGACAGCGCACCGGGGAGCTGTTTTTT.

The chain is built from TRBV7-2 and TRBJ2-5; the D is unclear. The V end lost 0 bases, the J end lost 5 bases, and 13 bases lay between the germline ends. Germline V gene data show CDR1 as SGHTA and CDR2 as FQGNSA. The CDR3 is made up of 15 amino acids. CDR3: CASSLAMARKETQYF. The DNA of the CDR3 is TGTGCCAGCAGCTTAGCAATGGCTAGGAAGGAGACCCAGTACTTC.

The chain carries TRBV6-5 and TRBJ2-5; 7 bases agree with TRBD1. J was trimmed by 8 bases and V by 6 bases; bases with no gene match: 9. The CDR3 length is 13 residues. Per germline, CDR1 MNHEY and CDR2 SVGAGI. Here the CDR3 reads CASRRQGVGTQYF. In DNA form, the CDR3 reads TGTGCCAGCAGGAGACAGGGAGTTGGCACCCAGTACTTC.

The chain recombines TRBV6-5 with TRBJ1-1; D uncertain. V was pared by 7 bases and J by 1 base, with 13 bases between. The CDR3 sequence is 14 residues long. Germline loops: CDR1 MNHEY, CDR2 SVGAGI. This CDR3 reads CASTYGRANTEAFF. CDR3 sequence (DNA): TGTGCCAGCACCTACGGGAGGGCGAACACTGAAGCTTTCTTT.

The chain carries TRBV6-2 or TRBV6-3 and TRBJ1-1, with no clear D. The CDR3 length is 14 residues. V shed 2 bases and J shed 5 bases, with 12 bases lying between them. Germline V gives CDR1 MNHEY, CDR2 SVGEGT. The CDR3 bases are TGTGCCAGCAGTTACCTGCGAACCGGGACTGAAGCTTTCTTT. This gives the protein CASSYLRTGTEAFF.

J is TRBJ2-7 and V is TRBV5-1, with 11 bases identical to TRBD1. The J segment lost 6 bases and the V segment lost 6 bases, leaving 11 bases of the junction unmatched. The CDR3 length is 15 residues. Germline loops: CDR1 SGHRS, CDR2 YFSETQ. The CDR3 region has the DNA TGCGCCAGCACACCTAGGGGACAGGGGGACGGCGAGCAGTACTTC. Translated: CASTPRGQGDGEQYF.

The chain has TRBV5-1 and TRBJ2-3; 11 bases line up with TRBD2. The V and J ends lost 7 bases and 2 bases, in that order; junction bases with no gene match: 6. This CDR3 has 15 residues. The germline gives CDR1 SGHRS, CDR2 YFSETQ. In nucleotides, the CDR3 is TGCGCCAGCCAGACTAGCGGGGCTATCACAGATACGCAGTATTTT. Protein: CASQTSGAITDTQYF.